The present T cell receptor (beta chain) was sequenced within a study of CD8+ T cells in alopecia areata. For the study at large: Treatment ran 6 to 18 months, with 6 months of follow-up afterward.

The CDR3 runs 13 residues. V was shortened by 5 bases and J by 7 bases, with 12 bases between the two germline ends. Germline assignment: CDR1 SGHTA and CDR2 FQGNSA. This clone showed up many times. The antigen remains unidentified. T lymphocytes (CD4+ and CD8+) were sorted from PBMCs. In each case, RNA was isolated and then reverse transcribed into cDNA as the sequencing template. The table came from immunoSEQ multiplex PCR; TCRdb's copy has only in-frame clones and leaves some out. Here the sample spans around 250,000 clones, roughly two thirds being singletons. Study-level points and caveats: Sequences from scalp samples also cover resident alphabeta T cells of normal skin.

The chain employs TRBV7-2 and TRBJ1-5; D is possibly TRBD1 (5 bases). The material was CD4+ T cells sorted from blood, obtained at week 0. The sequence was collected from a human donor with alopecia areata. In DNA form, the CDR3 reads TGTGCCAGCAGCCCAGGACAAGCACAGCCCCAGCATTTT. Its protein product is CASSPGQAQPQHF.